The next 3 T cell receptor beta chains were all read from a single sample in a study of CD4 T cells in relation to SARS-CoV-2 and coronaviruses. Unexposed donor CD4+ T cells date from 2011-2018, before the COVID-19 pandemic. Isolation of CD4+ T cells took place after 10 days in culture. Their antigens remain unidentified. Method: immunoSEQ multiplex PCR; TCRdb's copy keeps in-frame clones and lacks some. The sample holds approximately 25,000 clones, 73% seen once. The source material was CD4+ T cells from PBMCs, cultured in vitro. The receptors derive from a human donor in good health.

This clone has only a few counts. The chain joins TRBV27 to TRBJ2-1, with 8 bases aligning to TRBD2. Germline lookup yields CDR1 MNHEY and CDR2 SMNVEV (reference sequence). This CDR3 has 14 amino acids. The trim removed 5 bases at V and 6 bases at J, leaving 6 bases unmatched. For the CDR3, the DNA is TGTGCCAGCAGTCCTCCGGGACTAGTCAATGAGCAGTTCTTC. This codes for CASSPPGLVNEQFF.

This rearrangement joins TRBV5-8 to TRBJ2-7; no firm D call. The CDR3 has 14 residues. Germline loops: CDR1 SGHTS, CDR2 YDEGEE. V lost 3 bases, J lost 1 base, and 11 bases lay in between. CDR3: CASSSRIPSYEQYF. CDR3 in DNA: TGTGCCAGCAGCTCCAGGATCCCGTCCTACGAGCAGTACTTC.

This clone was seen a few times. V usage is TRBV25-1 and J usage is TRBJ1-5; D ambiguous. Trimming left V 4 bases short and J 1 base short, with 8 bases between. Germline CDR1 is MGHDK and CDR2 is SYGVNS. The CDR3 sequence is 14 residues long. CDR3 amino acids: CASSALLSNQPQHF. In DNA form, the CDR3 reads TGTGCCAGCAGTGCCCTTTTAAGCAATCAGCCCCAGCATTTT.